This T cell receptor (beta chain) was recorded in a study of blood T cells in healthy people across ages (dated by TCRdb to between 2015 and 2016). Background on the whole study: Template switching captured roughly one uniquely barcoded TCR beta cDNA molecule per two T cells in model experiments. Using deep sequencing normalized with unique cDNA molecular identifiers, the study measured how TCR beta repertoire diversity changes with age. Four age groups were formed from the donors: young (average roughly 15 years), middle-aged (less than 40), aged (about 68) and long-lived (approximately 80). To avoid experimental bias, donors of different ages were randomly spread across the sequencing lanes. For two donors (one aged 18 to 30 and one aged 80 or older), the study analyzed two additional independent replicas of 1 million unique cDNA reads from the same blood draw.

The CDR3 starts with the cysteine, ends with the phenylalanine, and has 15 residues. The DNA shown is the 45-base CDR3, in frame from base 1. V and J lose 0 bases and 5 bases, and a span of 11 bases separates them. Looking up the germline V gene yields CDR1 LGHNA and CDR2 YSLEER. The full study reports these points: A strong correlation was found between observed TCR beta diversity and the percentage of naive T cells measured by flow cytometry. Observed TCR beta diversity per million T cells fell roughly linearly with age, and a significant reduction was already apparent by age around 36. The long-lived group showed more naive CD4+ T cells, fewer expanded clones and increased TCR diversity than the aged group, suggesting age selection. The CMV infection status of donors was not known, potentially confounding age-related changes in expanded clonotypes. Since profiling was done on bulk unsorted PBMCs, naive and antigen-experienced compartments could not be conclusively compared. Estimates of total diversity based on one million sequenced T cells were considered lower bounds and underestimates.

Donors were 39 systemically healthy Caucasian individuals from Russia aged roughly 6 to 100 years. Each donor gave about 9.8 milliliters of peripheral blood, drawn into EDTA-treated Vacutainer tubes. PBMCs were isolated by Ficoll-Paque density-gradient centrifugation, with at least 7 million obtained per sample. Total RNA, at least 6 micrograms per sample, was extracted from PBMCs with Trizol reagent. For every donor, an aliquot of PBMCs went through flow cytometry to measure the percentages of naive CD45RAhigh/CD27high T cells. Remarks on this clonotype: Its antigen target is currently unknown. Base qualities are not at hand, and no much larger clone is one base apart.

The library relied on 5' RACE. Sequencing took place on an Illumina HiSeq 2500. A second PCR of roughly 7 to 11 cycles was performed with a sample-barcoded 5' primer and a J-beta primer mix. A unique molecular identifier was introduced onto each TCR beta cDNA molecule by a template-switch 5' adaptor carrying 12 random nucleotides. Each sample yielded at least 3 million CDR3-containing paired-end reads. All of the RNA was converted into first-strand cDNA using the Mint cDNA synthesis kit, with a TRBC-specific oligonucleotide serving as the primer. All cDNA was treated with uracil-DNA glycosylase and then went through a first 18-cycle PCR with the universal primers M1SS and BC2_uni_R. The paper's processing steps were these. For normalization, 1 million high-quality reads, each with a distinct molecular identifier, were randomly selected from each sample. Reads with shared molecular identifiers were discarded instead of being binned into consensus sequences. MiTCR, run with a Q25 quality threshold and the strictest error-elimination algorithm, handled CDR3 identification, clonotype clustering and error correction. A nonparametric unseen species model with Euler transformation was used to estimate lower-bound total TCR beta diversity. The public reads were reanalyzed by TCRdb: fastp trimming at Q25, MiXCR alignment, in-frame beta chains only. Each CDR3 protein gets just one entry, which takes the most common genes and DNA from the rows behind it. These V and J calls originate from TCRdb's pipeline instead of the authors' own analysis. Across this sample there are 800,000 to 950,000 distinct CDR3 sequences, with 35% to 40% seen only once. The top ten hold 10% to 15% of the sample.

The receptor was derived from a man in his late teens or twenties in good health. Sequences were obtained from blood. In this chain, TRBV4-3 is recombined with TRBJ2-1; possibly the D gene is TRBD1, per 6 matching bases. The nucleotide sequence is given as TGCGCCAGCAGCCAAGAGACAGGATCGAACAATGAGCAGTTCTTC. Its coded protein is CASSQETGSNNEQFF.